There are a few counts of the clone carrying this T cell receptor beta chain. Its specificity is not known. The data were taken from a study of T-cell memory formation after mild COVID-19. Across the whole study: Largely, TCR clusters stayed within a single donor. Study-wide results and caveats: In pre-infection memory, a portion of responding clones appeared, which suggested that cross-reactive memory joined.

Constant-segment-primed 5'RACE gave TCR alpha and TCR beta cDNA libraries with sample barcodes and UMIs. TCRdb independently ran MiXCR on the 5' RACE reads; one entry per CDR3 protein. The repertoire has 190,000 or so distinct CDR3 sequences, roughly 30% of them found once; the top ten carry over 9.5%. This TCR came from an adult woman who had mild COVID-19 (a few samples of this study predate the infection). Cell type and time point are not known. The material sequenced was PBMCs or a T cell subset sorted from them (not recorded which).

The CDR3 reads CATSDPLAGYNEQFF. The DNA of the CDR3 is TGTGCCACCAGTGATCCGCTAGCGGGGTACAATGAGCAGTTCTTC. J is TRBJ2-1 and V is TRBV24-1, with 9 nucleotides matching TRBD2. The length of the CDR3 is 15 residues. V trimming: 3 bases; J trimming: 4 bases; junction bases outside the gene matches: 3. CDR1 KGHDR and CDR2 SFDVKD come from the germline V gene.